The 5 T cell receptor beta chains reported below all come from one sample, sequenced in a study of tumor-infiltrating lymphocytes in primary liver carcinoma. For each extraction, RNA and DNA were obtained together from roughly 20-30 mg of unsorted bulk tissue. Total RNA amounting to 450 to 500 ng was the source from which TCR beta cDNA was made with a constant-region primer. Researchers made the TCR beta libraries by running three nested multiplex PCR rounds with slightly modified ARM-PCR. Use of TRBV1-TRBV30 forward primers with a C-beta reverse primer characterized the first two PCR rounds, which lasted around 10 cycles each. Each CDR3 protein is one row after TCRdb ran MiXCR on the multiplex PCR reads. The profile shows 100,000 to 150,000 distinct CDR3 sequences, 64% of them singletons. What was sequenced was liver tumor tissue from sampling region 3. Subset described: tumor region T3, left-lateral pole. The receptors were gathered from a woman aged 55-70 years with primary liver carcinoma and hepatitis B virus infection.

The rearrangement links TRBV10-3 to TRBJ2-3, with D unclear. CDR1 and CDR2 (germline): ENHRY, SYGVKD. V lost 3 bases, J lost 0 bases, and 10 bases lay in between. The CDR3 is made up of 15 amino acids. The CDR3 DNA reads TGTGCCATCAGTGACGAGCGACCTAGCACAGATACGCAGTATTTT. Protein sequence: CAISDERPSTDTQYF.

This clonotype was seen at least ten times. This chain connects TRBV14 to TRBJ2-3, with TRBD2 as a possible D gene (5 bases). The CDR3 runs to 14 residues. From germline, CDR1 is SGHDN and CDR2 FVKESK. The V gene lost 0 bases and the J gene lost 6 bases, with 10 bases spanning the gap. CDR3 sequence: CASSQDLLADTQYF. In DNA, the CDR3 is TGTGCCAGCAGCCAAGATCTCTTAGCGGATACGCAGTATTTT.

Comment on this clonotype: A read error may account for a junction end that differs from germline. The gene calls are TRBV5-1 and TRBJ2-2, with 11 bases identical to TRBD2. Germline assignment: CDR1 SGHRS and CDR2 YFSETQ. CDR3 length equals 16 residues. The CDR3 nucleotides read TGCGCCAGTAGCTCCCAGACTAGCGGGATCTCCGGGGAGCTGTTTTTT. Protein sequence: CASSSQTSGISGELFF.

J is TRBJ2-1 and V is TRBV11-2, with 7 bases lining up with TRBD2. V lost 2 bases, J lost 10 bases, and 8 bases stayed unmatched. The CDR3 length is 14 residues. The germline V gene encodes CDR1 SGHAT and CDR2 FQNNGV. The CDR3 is CASSLPAGKVEQFF. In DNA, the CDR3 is TGTGCCAGCAGCTTACCAGCGGGGAAAGTGGAGCAGTTCTTC. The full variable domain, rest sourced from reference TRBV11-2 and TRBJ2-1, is EAGVAQSPRYKIIEKRQSVAFWCNPISGHATLYWYQQILGQGPKLLIQFQNNGVVDDSQLPKDRFSAERLKGVDSTLKIQPAKLEDSAVYLCASSLPAGKVEQFFGPGTRLTVL.

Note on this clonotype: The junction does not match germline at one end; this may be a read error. For the CDR3, the DNA is TGTGCCAACAGTCCCTGCCAAGGGCGGGGTCAGCCCCAGCATTTT. It yields the protein CANSPCQGRGQPQHF. The V call is TRBV12-3 or TRBV12-4, the J call TRBJ1-5; the D is unclear. The CDR3 has 15 residues.